This TCR beta chain was captured in a study of blood T cell repertoires in COVID-19. In the study overall: The analysed material was cDNA or gDNA that came from T cells, B-cell-depleted T cells, or PBMCs.

Libraries were prepared by immunoSEQ multiplex PCR; TCRdb keeps only in-frame clonotypes and omits some of them. The repertoire includes some 180,000 clones, about 76% of them detected once, and roughly 8.6% sits in the top ten. V was cut by 5 bases and J by 6 bases, with 22 bases left in between. CDR3 size: 16 residues. Per the germline V gene, CDR1 is SGHAT and CDR2 is FQNNGV. This receptor was obtained from a woman in her 50s with active or convalescent COVID-19. V usage is TRBV11-2 and J usage is TRBJ1-1; D is unclear. Specimen: peripheral blood. CDR3 DNA sequence: TGTGCCAGCAGCCCGGGATCTCTGCCAATCGGAGCTGAAGCTTTCTTT. It codes for CASSPGSLPIGAEAFF.